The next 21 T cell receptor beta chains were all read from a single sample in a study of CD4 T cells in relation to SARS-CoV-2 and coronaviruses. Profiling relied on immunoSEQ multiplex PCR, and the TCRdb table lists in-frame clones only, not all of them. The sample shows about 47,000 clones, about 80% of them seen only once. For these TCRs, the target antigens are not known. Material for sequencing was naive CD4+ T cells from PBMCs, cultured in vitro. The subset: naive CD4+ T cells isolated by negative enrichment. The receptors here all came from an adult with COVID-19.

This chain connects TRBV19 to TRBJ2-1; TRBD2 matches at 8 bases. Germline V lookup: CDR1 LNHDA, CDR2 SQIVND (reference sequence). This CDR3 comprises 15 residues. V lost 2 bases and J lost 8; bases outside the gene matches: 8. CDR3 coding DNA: TGTGCCAGTAGTATAAACCCCGGGAGGGAGGATGAGCAGTTCTTC. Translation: CASSINPGREDEQFF.

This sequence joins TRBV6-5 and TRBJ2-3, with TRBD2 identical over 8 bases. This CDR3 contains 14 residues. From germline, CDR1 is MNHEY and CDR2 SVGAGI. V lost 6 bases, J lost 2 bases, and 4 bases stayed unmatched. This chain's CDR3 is CASRSGLDTDTQYF. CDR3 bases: TGTGCCAGCAGATCGGGACTAGACACAGATACGCAGTATTTT.

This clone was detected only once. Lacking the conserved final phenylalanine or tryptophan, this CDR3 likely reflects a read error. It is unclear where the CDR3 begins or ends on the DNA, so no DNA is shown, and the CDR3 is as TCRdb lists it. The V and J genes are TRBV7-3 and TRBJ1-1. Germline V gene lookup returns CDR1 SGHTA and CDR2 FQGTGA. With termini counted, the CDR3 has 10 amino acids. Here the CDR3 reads CASNQPPVDI.

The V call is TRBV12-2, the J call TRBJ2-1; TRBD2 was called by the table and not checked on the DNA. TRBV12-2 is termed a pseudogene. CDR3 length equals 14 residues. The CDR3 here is CASRLGRTRDEQFF. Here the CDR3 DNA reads TGTGCAAGTCGCTTAGGACGGACTCGGGATGAGCAGTTCTTC.

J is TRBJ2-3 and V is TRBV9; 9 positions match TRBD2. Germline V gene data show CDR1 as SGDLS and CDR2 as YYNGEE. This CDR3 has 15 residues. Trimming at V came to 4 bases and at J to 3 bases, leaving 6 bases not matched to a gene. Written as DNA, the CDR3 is TGTGCCAGCAGCCCGCGACTAGCGGCAACAGATACGCAGTATTTT. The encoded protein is CASSPRLAATDTQYF.

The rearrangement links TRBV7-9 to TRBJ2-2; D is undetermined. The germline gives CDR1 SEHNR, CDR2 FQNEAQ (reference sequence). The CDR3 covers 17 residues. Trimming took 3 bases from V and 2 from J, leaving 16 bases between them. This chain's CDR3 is CASSFSYYARNTGELFF. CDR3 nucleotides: TGTGCCAGCAGCTTCTCCTACTACGCCCGAAACACCGGGGAGCTGTTTTTT.

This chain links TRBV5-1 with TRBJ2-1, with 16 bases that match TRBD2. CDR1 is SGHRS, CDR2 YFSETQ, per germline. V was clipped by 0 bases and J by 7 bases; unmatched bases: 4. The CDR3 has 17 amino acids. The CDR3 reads CASSLEGLAGGVNEQFF. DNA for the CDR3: TGCGCCAGCAGCTTGGAGGGACTAGCGGGAGGGGTAAATGAGCAGTTCTTC.

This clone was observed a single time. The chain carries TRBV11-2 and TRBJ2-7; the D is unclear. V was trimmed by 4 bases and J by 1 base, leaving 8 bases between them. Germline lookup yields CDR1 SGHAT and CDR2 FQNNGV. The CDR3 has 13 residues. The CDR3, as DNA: TGTGCCAGCAGCTCCCTTAGTTCCTACGAGCAGTACTTC. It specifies CASSSLSSYEQYF.

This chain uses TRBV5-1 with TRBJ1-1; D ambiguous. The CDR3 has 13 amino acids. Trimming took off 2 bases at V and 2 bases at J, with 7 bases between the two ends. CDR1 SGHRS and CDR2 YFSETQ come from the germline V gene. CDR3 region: CASSLSRNTEAFF. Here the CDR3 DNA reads TGCGCCAGCAGCTTATCCAGAAACACTGAAGCTTTCTTT.

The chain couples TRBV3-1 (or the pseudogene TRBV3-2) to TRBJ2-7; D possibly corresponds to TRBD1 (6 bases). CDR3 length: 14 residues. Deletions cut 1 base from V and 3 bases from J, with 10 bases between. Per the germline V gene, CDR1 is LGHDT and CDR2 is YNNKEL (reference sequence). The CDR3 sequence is CASSQAGAVYEQYF. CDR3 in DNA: TGTGCCAGCAGCCAAGCAGGGGCGGTCTACGAGCAGTACTTC.

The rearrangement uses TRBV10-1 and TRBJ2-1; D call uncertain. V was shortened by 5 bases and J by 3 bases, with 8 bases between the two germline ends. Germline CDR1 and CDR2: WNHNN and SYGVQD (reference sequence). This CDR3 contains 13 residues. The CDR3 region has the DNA TGCGCCAGCAGTTTTTCAGTCTACAATGAGCAGTTCTTC. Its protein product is CASSFSVYNEQFF.

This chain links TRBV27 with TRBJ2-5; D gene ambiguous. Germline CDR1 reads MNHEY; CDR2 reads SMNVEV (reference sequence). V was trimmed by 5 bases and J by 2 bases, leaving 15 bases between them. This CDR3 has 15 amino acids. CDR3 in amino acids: CASSISQVMQETQYF. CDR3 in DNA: TGTGCCAGCAGTATCTCCCAGGTTATGCAAGAGACCCAGTACTTC.

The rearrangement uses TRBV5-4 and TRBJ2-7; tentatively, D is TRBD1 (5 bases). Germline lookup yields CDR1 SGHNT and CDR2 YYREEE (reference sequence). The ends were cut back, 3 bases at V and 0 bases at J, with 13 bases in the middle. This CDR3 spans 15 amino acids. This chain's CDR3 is CASSSADSYSYEQYF. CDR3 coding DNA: TGTGCCAGCAGCTCGGCCGACAGCTACTCCTACGAGCAGTACTTC.

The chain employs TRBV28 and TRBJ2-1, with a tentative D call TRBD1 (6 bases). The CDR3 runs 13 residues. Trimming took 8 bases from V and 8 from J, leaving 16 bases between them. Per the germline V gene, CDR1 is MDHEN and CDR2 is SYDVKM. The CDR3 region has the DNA TGTGCCAGCTGCCAGGGGACGGTAGATGAGCAGTTCTTC. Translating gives CASCQGTVDEQFF.

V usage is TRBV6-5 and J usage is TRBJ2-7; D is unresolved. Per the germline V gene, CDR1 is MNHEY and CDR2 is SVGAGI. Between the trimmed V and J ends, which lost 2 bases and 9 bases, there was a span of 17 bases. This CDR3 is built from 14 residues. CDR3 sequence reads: CASSYGQLLRRQYF. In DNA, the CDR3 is TGTGCCAGCAGTTACGGCCAGCTCCTACGACGGCAGTACTTC.

The CDR3 DNA sequence: TGTGCCAGCACAATAATGGGGCCGAGACTAGCGGAAGTGAATGAGCAGTTCTTC. This sequence encodes CASTIMGPRLAEVNEQFF. The J gene is TRBJ2-1, the V gene TRBV5-6; 9 nucleotides match TRBD2. V lost 6 bases and J lost 7; bases outside the gene matches: 20. The CDR3 totals 18 residues. Germline CDR1 SGHDT, CDR2 YYEEEE.

As DNA, the CDR3 is TGTGCCAGCAGCCTATGGGGGAGAAGAAGGGGCACAGATACGCAGTATTTT. Translation gives CASSLWGRRRGTDTQYF. The chain combines TRBV7-2 with TRBJ2-3; D tentatively fits TRBD1 or TRBD2 (5 bases each). Germline V lookup: CDR1 SGHTA, CDR2 FQGNSA. This CDR3 is built from 17 residues. The V and J ends lost 5 bases and 1 base respectively, with 19 bases between them. Together with reference TRBV7-2 and TRBJ2-3, the CDR3 gives the full variable domain: GAGVSQSPSNKVTEKGKDVELRCDPISGHTALYWYRQSLGQGLEFLIYFQGNSAPDKSGLPSDRFSAERTGGSVSTLTIQRTQQEDSAVYLCASSLWGRRRGTDTQYFGPGTRLTVL.

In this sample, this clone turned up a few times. For the CDR3, the DNA is TGCGCCAGCAGCCAAGGCGGCAGCGGGAGGGCAGATACGCAGTATTTT. Its translation is CASSQGGSGRADTQYF. This sequence joins TRBV4-1 and TRBJ2-3; 10 positions match TRBD2. Germline loops: CDR1 MGHRA, CDR2 YSYEKL. The CDR3 consists of 16 residues. J lost 4 bases, V lost 1 base, and 5 bases had no gene match.

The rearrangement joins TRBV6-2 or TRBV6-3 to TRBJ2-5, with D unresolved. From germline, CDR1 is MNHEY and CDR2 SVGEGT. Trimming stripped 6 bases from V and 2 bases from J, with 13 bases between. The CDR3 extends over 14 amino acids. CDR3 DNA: TGTGCCAGCAGCATGCACGTGGAACAAGAGACCCAGTACTTC. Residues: CASSMHVEQETQYF.

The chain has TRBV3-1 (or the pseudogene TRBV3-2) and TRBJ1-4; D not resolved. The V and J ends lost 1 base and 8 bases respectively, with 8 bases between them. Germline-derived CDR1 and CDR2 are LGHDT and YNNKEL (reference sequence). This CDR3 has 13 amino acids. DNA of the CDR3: TGTGCCAGCAGCCAAGGGGGAGGCGAAAAACTGTTTTTT. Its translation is CASSQGGGEKLFF.

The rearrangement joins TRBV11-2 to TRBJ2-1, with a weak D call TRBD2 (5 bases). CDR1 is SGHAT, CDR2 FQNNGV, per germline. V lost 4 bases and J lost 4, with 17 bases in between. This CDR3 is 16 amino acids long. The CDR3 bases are TGTGCCAGCAGCTCGTCCCCATACCTAGCTTACAATGAGCAGTTCTTC. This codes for CASSSSPYLAYNEQFF.